What follows are 23 T cell receptor beta chains derived from one specimen sequenced in a study of blood T cell repertoires in COVID-19 (dated by TCRdb to 2018 to 2020). Library preparation was by the immunoSEQ multiplex PCR assay. The table was pulled from immuneACCESS by TCRdb, which kept in-frame rearrangements only. Such tables lose some clones; where checked, under half of the loss comes from unresolved V genes, and the rest has no known cause. This sample has 53,000 or so clones in its table, and 84% of those were observed once. Approximately 17% of the sample belongs to the ten largest clones. The sequenced material came from peripheral blood. These receptor sequences come from a man between 65 and 85 years old with active COVID-19.

The chain joins TRBV7-9 to TRBJ2-1, with 8 bases matching TRBD2. The V gene's germline CDR1 is SEHNR and CDR2 FQNEAQ (reference sequence). The V and J ends lost 0 bases and 3 bases, in that order; junction bases with no gene match: 4. The CDR3 is 16 residues long. The CDR3 protein is CASSLALAGVYNEQFF. DNA for the CDR3: TGTGCCAGCAGCTTAGCCCTAGCGGGCGTCTACAATGAGCAGTTCTTC.

This chain joins TRBV7-2 and TRBJ2-1, with 11 bases matching TRBD2. The CDR3 runs to 16 residues. V shed 8 bases, J shed 4 bases, and the junction held 10 bases outside the gene matches. Germline CDR1 SGHTA, CDR2 FQGNSA. The CDR3 spells CASRTSGLTGYNEQFF. The CDR3 DNA is TGTGCCAGCCGGACTAGCGGGTTGACTGGATACAATGAGCAGTTCTTC.

J is TRBJ2-5 and V is TRBV18; D gene unclear. Deletions cut 3 bases from V and 3 bases from J, with 14 bases between. CDR3 length: 15 residues. The germline V gene has CDR1 KGHSH and CDR2 LQKENI. The CDR3 reads CASSPSWAAEETQYF. Written as DNA, the CDR3 is TGTGCCAGCTCACCGTCATGGGCTGCTGAAGAGACCCAGTACTTC.

The rearrangement links TRBV6-1 to TRBJ2-5; 7 nucleotides match TRBD1. From germline, CDR1 is MNHNS and CDR2 SASEGT. After removal of 3 bases from V and 5 bases from J, the junction contained 6 bases not matched to a gene. There are 14 residues in the CDR3. The CDR3 is CASSEMDRQETQYF. The CDR3 nucleotides read TGTGCCAGCAGTGAGATGGACAGGCAGGAGACCCAGTACTTC.

This sequence joins TRBV27 and TRBJ1-5, with TRBD1 as a possible D gene (5 bases). The CDR3 has 13 amino acids. V lost 4 bases, J lost 3 bases, and 7 bases lay in between. Germline CDR1 is MNHEY and CDR2 is SMNVEV (reference sequence). CDR3 region: CASSYRNNQPQHF. DNA for the CDR3: TGTGCCAGCAGTTACAGGAACAATCAGCCCCAGCATTTT.

This sequence joins TRBV11-1 and TRBJ2-1; D possibly corresponds to TRBD1 (6 bases). V was shortened by 1 base and J by 5 bases, with 9 bases between the two germline ends. The CDR3 sequence is 14 residues long. CDR1 is SGHAT, CDR2 FQDESV, per germline (reference sequence). In nucleotides, the CDR3 is TGTGCCAGCAGCTTAGTTACAGGGAACAATGAGCAGTTCTTC. Residues: CASSLVTGNNEQFF.

The genes are TRBV7-2 and TRBJ2-7; possible D gene TRBD2, 6 bases. Per germline, CDR1 SGHTA and CDR2 FQGNSA. V lost 3 bases, J lost 6 bases, and 12 bases lay in between. The CDR3 contains 13 residues. DNA for the CDR3: TGTGCCAGCAGCTTCCTGCGGGGAGGCGAGCAGTACTTC. This sequence encodes CASSFLRGGEQYF.

V gene TRBV4-2 combines with J gene TRBJ2-5; TRBD2 aligns across 9 bases. This CDR3 comprises 13 residues. Germline loops: CDR1 LGHNA, CDR2 YNFKEQ. The V segment lost 8 bases and the J segment 7 bases; nucleotides outside the gene matches: 8. The CDR3: CASEGGAGGTQYF. The CDR3 DNA reads TGTGCCAGCGAAGGGGGAGCGGGAGGGACCCAGTACTTC.

The chain combines TRBV5-1 with TRBJ2-2, with D possibly TRBD2 on 5 matching bases. Germline V lookup: CDR1 SGHRS, CDR2 YFSETQ. Deletions cut 1 base from V and 4 bases from J, with 14 bases between. The CDR3 consists of 16 residues. The CDR3 sequence is CASSLPERSVTGELFF. The CDR3 DNA reads TGCGCCAGCAGCTTGCCTGAGCGGAGCGTCACCGGGGAGCTGTTTTTT.

This rearrangement joins TRBV30 to TRBJ1-5; no firm D call. The length of the CDR3 is 14 residues. The germline V and J ends were trimmed by 3 bases and 4 bases, with 13 bases remaining between them. CDR1 is GTSNPN, CDR2 SVGIG, per germline (reference sequence). This chain's CDR3 is CAWSGVALNQPQHF. The CDR3 DNA reads as TGTGCCTGGAGCGGGGTAGCCCTAAATCAGCCCCAGCATTTT.

This chain uses TRBV18 with TRBJ2-5, with 7 bases lining up with TRBD1. With 5 bases clipped from V and 4 bases from J, the junction kept 10 bases outside the gene matches. Germline assignment: CDR1 KGHSH and CDR2 LQKENI. CDR3 size: 15 residues. Written as DNA, the CDR3 is TGTGCCAGCTCAAGTCGACAGGGTTCGGGAGAGACCCAGTACTTC. This translates into CASSSRQGSGETQYF.

V gene TRBV30 combines with J gene TRBJ2-5, with 14 bases fitting TRBD2. Germline V gene sequence: CDR1 GTSNPN, CDR2 SVGIG (reference sequence). The CDR3 runs to 18 residues. J was trimmed by 2 bases and V by 3 bases; bases with no gene match: 11. The CDR3 loop is CAWRATSGRAGLQETQYF. In nucleotides, the CDR3 is TGTGCCTGGAGAGCGACTAGCGGGAGGGCAGGGTTGCAAGAGACCCAGTACTTC.

The chain recombines TRBV6-5 with TRBJ1-2; D call uncertain. CDR3 length: 14 residues. The germline CDR1 and CDR2 sequences are MNHEY and SVGAGI. Trimming pared 2 bases from V and 8 bases from J, leaving 15 bases between. CDR3 loop: CASSYREGAGGYTF. CDR3 bases: TGTGCCAGCAGTTACCGGGAGGGCGCGGGGGGCTACACCTTC.

The chain couples TRBV28 to TRBJ2-1, with no clear D. Germline assignment: CDR1 MDHEN and CDR2 SYDVKM. The V and J ends lost 2 bases and 6 bases respectively, with 11 bases between them. The CDR3 is 14 amino acids. The CDR3 coding sequence is TGTGCCAGCAGTTTAATCCAGTTTACCAATGAGCAGTTCTTC. It yields the protein CASSLIQFTNEQFF. Variable domain in full (rest from reference TRBV28 and TRBJ2-1): DVKVTQSSRYLVKRTGEKVFLECVQDMDHENMFWYRQDPGLGLRLIYFSYDVKMKEKGDIPEGYSVSREKKERFSLILESASTNQTSMYLCASSLIQFTNEQFFGPGTRLTVL.

J is TRBJ1-5 and V is TRBV30, with TRBD1 matching 7 bases. CDR1 and CDR2 from the germline V gene are GTSNPN and SVGIG (reference sequence). The ends lost 0 bases at V and 5 bases at J; junction bases unmatched: 4. The length of the CDR3 is 14 residues. CDR3 nucleotides: TGTGCCTGGAGTGTCGGGACAGTGGATCAGCCCCAGCATTTT. It is translated as CAWSVGTVDQPQHF.

The chain recombines TRBV7-9 with TRBJ2-1; 13 bases are shared with TRBD2. Germline V CDR1 and CDR2: SEHNR, FQNEAQ (reference sequence). Unmatched junction bases numbered 11, after V lost 5 bases and J lost 4 bases. The CDR3 has 18 amino acids. The CDR3 coding sequence is TGTGCCAGCAGCCCGGGACTAGCGGGACCCGGACAATACAATGAGCAGTTCTTC. This encodes CASSPGLAGPGQYNEQFF. The whole variable domain, remainder taken from reference TRBV7-9 and TRBJ2-1, is DTGVSQNPRHKITKRGQNVTFRCDPISEHNRLYWYRQTLGQGPEFLTYFQNEAQLEKSRLLSDRFSAERPKGSFSTLEIQRTEQGDSAMYLCASSPGLAGPGQYNEQFFGPGTRLTVL.

This clone was observed a single time. V is TRBV5-4 and J is TRBJ2-3, with 13 bases matching TRBD2. The V segment lost 3 bases and the J segment 4 bases; nucleotides outside the gene matches: 5. The CDR3 sequence is 16 residues long. Germline V gene lookup returns CDR1 SGHNT and CDR2 YYREEE (reference sequence). CDR3: CASSSGLAGAADTQYF. CDR3 DNA sequence: TGTGCCAGCAGCTCTGGACTAGCGGGAGCGGCAGATACGCAGTATTTT.

This chain joins TRBV20-1 and TRBJ2-7; tentative D call: TRBD2 (6 bases). Trimming took off 3 bases at V and 3 bases at J, with 12 bases between the two ends. Germline lookup yields CDR1 DFQATT and CDR2 SNEGSKA (reference sequence). CDR3 size: 13 residues. CDR3 in amino acids: CSASQRVSYEQYF. The CDR3 region has the DNA TGCAGTGCTAGTCAGCGGGTGAGCTACGAGCAGTACTTC.

The V gene is TRBV4-2, the J gene TRBJ2-2; 8 positions agree with TRBD1. Per germline, CDR1 LGHNA and CDR2 YNFKEQ. The CDR3 spans 15 residues. The V segment lost 4 bases and the J segment 1 base; nucleotides outside the gene matches: 2. The CDR3 spells CASSPGQGNTGELFF. The CDR3 nucleotides read TGTGCCAGCAGCCCCGGACAGGGGAACACCGGGGAGCTGTTTTTT.

The J gene is TRBJ1-4, the V gene TRBV5-1; D unclear. Germline CDR1 reads SGHRS; CDR2 reads YFSETQ. CDR3 length equals 14 residues. V was shortened by 4 bases and J by 3 bases, with 10 bases between the two germline ends. CDR3 residues: CASSNNIANEKLFF. The CDR3 nucleotides read TGCGCCAGCAGCAATAATATTGCTAATGAAAAACTGTTTTTT.

V usage is TRBV4-3 and J usage is TRBJ2-7; TRBD2 matches 9 bases. The V gene end was trimmed by 4 bases and the J gene end by 2 bases; junction bases not matched to a gene: 6. The CDR3 is 15 residues long. CDR1 LGHNA and CDR2 YSLEER come from the germline V gene. CDR3 amino acids: CASSRRLAEAYEQYF. CDR3 nucleotide sequence: TGCGCCAGCAGCCGAAGACTAGCGGAGGCCTACGAGCAGTACTTC.

The rearrangement links TRBV7-2 to TRBJ1-2; D is perhaps TRBD1 (6 bases). From germline, CDR1 is SGHTA and CDR2 FQGNSA. Deletions cut 2 bases from V and 2 bases from J, with 21 bases between. The CDR3 consists of 18 residues. The CDR3 region has the DNA TGTGCCAGCAGCTTAAGATTAGGACAGCGGGGCTACAACTATGGCTACACCTTC. Amino acids: CASSLRLGQRGYNYGYTF.

The gene calls are TRBV4-1 and TRBJ2-7, with a weak D call TRBD2 (6 bases). The CDR3 is 15 amino acids. Trimming removed 0 bases from V and 7 bases from J, with 16 bases in between. Looked up from germline, CDR1 is MGHRA and CDR2 is YSYEKL. The CDR3, as DNA: TGCGCCAGCAGCCAAGATTTCGGGAGCTCCGGGGAGCAGTACTTC. Translating gives CASSQDFGSSGEQYF.